The rows below give T cell receptor beta chains drawn from one sample of a study of T-cell memory formation after mild COVID-19. A single record per CDR3 protein comes from TCRdb applying MiXCR to the 5' RACE reads. The table records about 340,000 distinct CDR3 sequences, over 13% of them present only once. Sequencing was carried out using PBMCs or a T cell subset sorted from them (not recorded which). The receptors originated from a man between 18 and 35 years old who had mild COVID-19 (a few samples of this study predate the infection). Cell type and time point are not known. The CDR3 runs from the conserved cysteine through the conserved F or W. Each record gives: clone size, J gene, V gene, D gene, CDR3 protein, CDR3 DNA. D genes are given only for firm matches. Clone size is stated in some rows and not others, as once, few, many or a class when expanded.

clone_size: few; j_call: TRBJ1-6; v_call: TRBV4-1; d_call: .; cdr3_aa: CASSPFAPSSPLHF; cdr3_nt: TGCGCCAGCAGCCCCTTCGCACCTAGTTCACCCCTCCACTTT
clone_size: many; j_call: TRBJ1-6; v_call: TRBV20-1; d_call: .; cdr3_aa: CSAFRQPNSPLHF; cdr3_nt: TGCAGTGCTTTCAGACAGCCTAATTCACCCCTCCACTTT
clone_size: .; j_call: TRBJ2-2; v_call: TRBV7-3; d_call: .; cdr3_aa: CASSEQGNTGELFF; cdr3_nt: TGTGCCAGCAGCGAACAGGGGAACACCGGGGAGCTGTTTTTT
clone_size: few; j_call: TRBJ2-3; v_call: TRBV7-2; d_call: .; cdr3_aa: CASSLTGTPVATDTQYF; cdr3_nt: TGTGCCAGCAGCTTAACGGGAACCCCAGTGGCAACAGATACGCAGTATTTT
clone_size: many; j_call: TRBJ2-7; v_call: TRBV5-1; d_call: .; cdr3_aa: CASSGGTVYEQYF; cdr3_nt: TGCGCCAGCAGCGGAGGGACAGTTTACGAGCAGTACTTC
clone_size: many; j_call: TRBJ2-5; v_call: TRBV7-9; d_call: TRBD2; cdr3_aa: CASSLASGGGETQYF; cdr3_nt: TGTGCCAGCAGCTTAGCCTCGGGGGGAGGAGAGACCCAGTACTTC
clone_size: few; j_call: TRBJ2-3; v_call: TRBV5-1; d_call: .; cdr3_aa: CASSLMMVGGASGADTQYF; cdr3_nt: TGCGCCAGCAGCTTGATGATGGTCGGGGGAGCCTCTGGGGCAGATACGCAGTATTTT
clone_size: once; j_call: TRBJ1-2; v_call: TRBV4-1; d_call: .; cdr3_aa: CASSHPKRGEEHYGYTF; cdr3_nt: TGCGCCAGCAGCCATCCCAAGAGGGGGGAAGAACACTATGGGTACACCTTC
clone_size: few; j_call: TRBJ2-4; v_call: TRBV7-8; d_call: TRBD2; cdr3_aa: CASSYLSGNKNIQYF; cdr3_nt: TGTGCCAGCAGCTACCTTAGCGGGAACAAAAACATTCAGTACTTC
clone_size: few; j_call: TRBJ1-3; v_call: TRBV3-1; d_call: TRBD1; cdr3_aa: CASSPGQAGNTIYF; cdr3_nt: TGTGCCAGCAGCCCGGGACAGGCTGGAAACACCATATATTTT
clone_size: many; j_call: TRBJ2-7; v_call: TRBV23-1; d_call: TRBD1; cdr3_aa: CASSFRDRGPSSYEQYF; cdr3_nt: TGCGCCAGCAGTTTCCGGGACAGGGGCCCGAGCTCCTACGAGCAGTACTTC
clone_size: .; j_call: TRBJ2-5; v_call: TRBV6-2/TRBV6-3; d_call: .; cdr3_aa: CASRPWNWGSQETQYF; cdr3_nt: TGTGCCAGCAGACCCTGGAACTGGGGGTCTCAAGAGACCCAGTACTTC
clone_size: .; j_call: TRBJ2-7; v_call: TRBV27; d_call: TRBD1; cdr3_aa: CASSLLGQGHEQYF; cdr3_nt: TGTGCCAGCAGTTTATTGGGACAGGGCCACGAGCAGTACTTC
clone_size: .; j_call: TRBJ1-1; v_call: TRBV4-1; d_call: .; cdr3_aa: CASSRGGSEAFF; cdr3_nt: TGCGCCAGCAGCCGCGGAGGGTCTGAAGCTTTCTTT
clone_size: few; j_call: TRBJ1-6; v_call: TRBV5-1; d_call: TRBD1; cdr3_aa: CASSFQGANNSPLHF; cdr3_nt: TGCGCCAGCAGCTTCCAGGGGGCAAATAATTCACCCCTCCACTTT
clone_size: .; j_call: TRBJ2-1; v_call: TRBV7-9; d_call: .; cdr3_aa: CASSLAGTEQFF; cdr3_nt: TGTGCCAGCAGCCTTGCCGGGACTGAGCAGTTCTTC
clone_size: once; j_call: TRBJ1-5; v_call: TRBV6-2/TRBV6-3; d_call: TRBD1; cdr3_aa: CASRDGQGAGQPQHF; cdr3_nt: TGTGCCAGCAGGGACGGACAGGGGGCCGGGCAGCCCCAGCATTTT
clone_size: .; j_call: TRBJ2-2; v_call: TRBV5-1; d_call: .; cdr3_aa: CASSGGHRGSGELFF; cdr3_nt: TGCGCCAGCAGCGGTGGCCACCGAGGAAGCGGGGAGCTGTTTTTT
clone_size: .; j_call: TRBJ2-3; v_call: TRBV5-6; d_call: .; cdr3_aa: CASSLWGVADTQYF; cdr3_nt: TGTGCCAGCAGCCTTTGGGGGGTTGCAGATACGCAGTATTTT
clone_size: few; j_call: TRBJ2-3; v_call: TRBV7-9; d_call: .; cdr3_aa: CASSPRGSYTDTQYF; cdr3_nt: TGTGCCAGCAGCCCCCGGGGCAGTTACACAGATACGCAGTATTTT
clone_size: many; j_call: TRBJ2-2; v_call: TRBV20-1; d_call: .; cdr3_aa: CSARTTYTPRELFF; cdr3_nt: TGCAGTGCTAGGACTACCTATACTCCCCGGGAGCTGTTTTTT
clone_size: many; j_call: TRBJ1-1; v_call: TRBV12-3/TRBV12-4; d_call: .; cdr3_aa: CASSPGEWNTEAFF; cdr3_nt: TGTGCCAGCAGTCCGGGAGAGTGGAACACTGAAGCTTTCTTT
clone_size: many; j_call: TRBJ2-3; v_call: TRBV3-1; d_call: .; cdr3_aa: CASSQESASTDTQYF; cdr3_nt: TGTGCCAGCAGCCAAGAGTCGGCTAGCACAGATACGCAGTATTTT
clone_size: .; j_call: TRBJ1-4; v_call: TRBV27; d_call: .; cdr3_aa: CASSPGTEVNEKLFF; cdr3_nt: TGTGCCAGCAGTCCCGGGACGGAGGTTAATGAAAAACTGTTTTTT
clone_size: many; j_call: TRBJ1-2; v_call: TRBV5-6; d_call: .; cdr3_aa: CASIARTAWGYGYTF; cdr3_nt: TGTGCCAGCATCGCGAGGACGGCCTGGGGTTATGGCTACACCTTC
clone_size: few; j_call: TRBJ2-3; v_call: TRBV5-4; d_call: TRBD2; cdr3_aa: CASSLVPSGGAGDTQYF; cdr3_nt: TGTGCCAGCAGCTTGGTCCCTAGCGGGGGGGCTGGGGATACGCAGTATTTT
clone_size: .; j_call: TRBJ2-1; v_call: TRBV6-2/TRBV6-3; d_call: .; cdr3_aa: CASRQGRPNNEQFF; cdr3_nt: TGTGCCAGCAGACAAGGACGCCCCAACAATGAGCAGTTCTTC
clone_size: few; j_call: TRBJ2-1; v_call: TRBV6-2/TRBV6-3; d_call: TRBD1; cdr3_aa: CASSYSQGALEQFF; cdr3_nt: TGTGCCAGCAGTTACTCACAGGGGGCTCTTGAGCAGTTCTTC
clone_size: few; j_call: TRBJ2-7; v_call: TRBV4-2; d_call: .; cdr3_aa: CASSGDDSLIEQYF; cdr3_nt: TGTGCCAGCAGCGGTGATGATTCCCTCATAGAGCAGTACTTC
clone_size: .; j_call: TRBJ2-1; v_call: TRBV19; d_call: TRBD1; cdr3_aa: CASRFTGEESNEQFF; cdr3_nt: TGTGCCAGTAGGTTTACAGGGGAAGAAAGCAATGAGCAGTTCTTC
clone_size: few; j_call: TRBJ2-3; v_call: TRBV7-2; d_call: .; cdr3_aa: CASSLGLAAYTDTQYF; cdr3_nt: TGTGCCAGCAGCTTAGGGCTAGCCGCTTACACAGATACGCAGTATTTT
clone_size: few; j_call: TRBJ2-7; v_call: TRBV7-2; d_call: .; cdr3_aa: CASSLEAEYEQYF; cdr3_nt: TGTGCCAGCAGCTTAGAGGCCGAGTACGAGCAGTACTTC
clone_size: .; j_call: TRBJ2-7; v_call: TRBV20-1; d_call: TRBD2; cdr3_aa: CSARVTSGGQQYF; cdr3_nt: TGCAGTGCTAGAGTTACTAGCGGGGGTCAGCAGTACTTC
clone_size: many; j_call: TRBJ2-5; v_call: TRBV7-9; d_call: .; cdr3_aa: CASTDLWAETQYF; cdr3_nt: TGTGCCAGCACCGACCTTTGGGCGGAGACCCAGTACTTC
clone_size: .; j_call: TRBJ1-2; v_call: TRBV6-2/TRBV6-3; d_call: .; cdr3_aa: CASGRRDVNYGYTF; cdr3_nt: TGTGCCAGCGGTAGACGGGACGTTAACTATGGCTACACCTTC
clone_size: few; j_call: TRBJ1-2; v_call: TRBV6-6; d_call: .; cdr3_aa: CAARTGNRGGYTF; cdr3_nt: TGTGCCGCCCGGACGGGGAACAGAGGTGGCTACACCTTC
clone_size: few; j_call: TRBJ2-4; v_call: TRBV9; d_call: .; cdr3_aa: CASSAGRRGKNIQYF; cdr3_nt: TGTGCCAGCAGCGCGGGCCGCCGAGGCAAAAACATTCAGTACTTC
clone_size: few; j_call: TRBJ2-1; v_call: TRBV6-5; d_call: .; cdr3_aa: CASSLRGFQYNEQFF; cdr3_nt: TGTGCCAGCAGTTTAAGGGGGTTCCAGTACAATGAGCAGTTCTTC
clone_size: few; j_call: TRBJ2-5; v_call: TRBV18; d_call: .; cdr3_aa: CASSRKKQETQYF; cdr3_nt: TGTGCCAGCTCACGGAAGAAGCAAGAGACCCAGTACTTC
clone_size: .; j_call: TRBJ1-1; v_call: TRBV4-2; d_call: TRBD1; cdr3_aa: CASYPYVPGQSTLNTEAFF; cdr3_nt: TGTGCCAGCTACCCATATGTACCGGGACAGTCTACACTGAACACTGAAGCTTTCTTT
clone_size: .; j_call: TRBJ2-3; v_call: TRBV7-3; d_call: .; cdr3_aa: CASSYTSGGGPDTQYF; cdr3_nt: TGTGCCAGCAGTTATACATCAGGGGGGGGCCCAGATACGCAGTATTTT
clone_size: .; j_call: TRBJ2-3; v_call: TRBV12-3/TRBV12-4; d_call: .; cdr3_aa: CASSFGQLGTDTQYF; cdr3_nt: TGTGCCAGCAGTTTCGGACAGTTGGGCACAGATACGCAGTATTTT
clone_size: few; j_call: TRBJ2-1; v_call: TRBV20-1; d_call: TRBD2; cdr3_aa: CSAKGLAGGYNEQFF; cdr3_nt: TGCAGTGCCAAGGGACTAGCGGGGGGCTACAATGAGCAGTTCTTC
clone_size: .; j_call: TRBJ2-3; v_call: TRBV2; d_call: .; cdr3_aa: CASFRVTDTQYF; cdr3_nt: TGTGCCAGCTTCCGTGTTACAGATACGCAGTATTTT
clone_size: few; j_call: TRBJ1-1; v_call: TRBV6-5; d_call: .; cdr3_aa: CASSYSRVAEAFF; cdr3_nt: TGTGCCAGCAGTTACTCCAGGGTGGCTGAAGCTTTCTTT
clone_size: .; j_call: TRBJ2-2; v_call: TRBV3-1; d_call: .; cdr3_aa: CASSQRFEGGELFF; cdr3_nt: TGTGCCAGCAGCCAAAGGTTCGAGGGCGGGGAGCTGTTTTTT
clone_size: .; j_call: TRBJ2-7; v_call: TRBV18; d_call: .; cdr3_aa: CASSQSDPLREQYF; cdr3_nt: TGTGCCAGCTCACAGTCTGATCCCCTCCGCGAGCAGTACTTC
clone_size: .; j_call: TRBJ1-1; v_call: TRBV7-2; d_call: .; cdr3_aa: CASSINRVPNTEAFF; cdr3_nt: TGTGCCAGCAGCATAAACAGGGTCCCAAACACTGAAGCTTTCTTT